A selection of T cell receptor beta chains follows, all from one sample in a study of T-cell reconstitution after alpha-beta-depleted transplantation in children. In TCRdb, the PCR reads were re-called with MiXCR into one record per CDR3 protein. Among 900,000 or so distinct CDR3 sequences listed, about 15% were seen once. The sequencing here drew on PBMCs, mostly from graft donor cells, taken 360 days after TCRalphabeta/CD19-depleted stem cell transplant. The receptors stem from a male patient between 5 and 17 years old who had a stem cell transplant for acute lymphoblastic leukemia, so the T cells may come from the graft donor. Each CDR3 is given with its conserved first and last residue. The D gene is left open where the match is weak. The size of a clone is reported for some rows only, either as once, few or many, or as a class for expanded clones.

V gene	clone size	J gene	D gene	CDR3 DNA	CDR3 protein
TRBV29-1	.	TRBJ2-4	TRBD1	TGCAGCGTTGGCCGTTTACCGGGACAGAAAATTATTCTAGCCAAAAACATTCAGTACTTC	CSVGRLPGQKIILAKNIQYF
TRBV18	.	TRBJ2-2	TRBD2	TGTGCCAGCTCACCATTTAGCGGGAGACCCACCGGGGAGCTGTTTTTT	CASSPFSGRPTGELFF
TRBV5-6	few	TRBJ2-1	.	TGTGCCAGCAGCTTCGAGGAACCCTACAATGAGCAGTTCTTC	CASSFEEPYNEQFF
TRBV29-1	.	TRBJ2-2	.	TGCAGCGTCGCACGCCGGGGCCCCGGGGACACCGGGGAGCTGTTTTTT	CSVARRGPGDTGELFF
TRBV10-3	.	TRBJ2-7	TRBD2	TGTGCCATCAGTGAGTCGCTCGGGACTAGGATTTACGAGCAGTACTTC	CAISESLGTRIYEQYF
TRBV5-1	few	TRBJ2-6	TRBD1	TGCGCCAGCAGCTTCAGAGGACAGGGGAGCTCTGGGGCCAACGTCCTGACTTTC	CASSFRGQGSSGANVLTF
TRBV29-1	.	TRBJ2-7	TRBD2	TGCAGCGTTTTCAAGGGACTAAACGAGCAGTACTTC	CSVFKGLNEQYF
TRBV20-1	few	TRBJ2-3	.	TGCAGTGCTAGTGGCAGGCGGGGCACAGATACGCAGTATTTT	CSASGRRGTDTQYF
TRBV5-1	.	TRBJ2-3	TRBD2	TGCGCCAGCAGCTTGAGTCTAGCGGGAGCAAGATCGGGCACAGATACGCAGTATTTT	CASSLSLAGARSGTDTQYF
TRBV3-1	.	TRBJ2-7	TRBD2	TGTGCCAGCAGCCAAGAAAGGCCCCGGGACTATCGAGACTACGAGCAGTACTTC	CASSQERPRDYRDYEQYF
TRBV5-5	.	TRBJ1-5	TRBD1	TGTGCCAGCAGCTTGTCTACAGGGGACAATCAGCCCCAGCATTTT	CASSLSTGDNQPQHF
TRBV7-9	few	TRBJ2-1	.	TGTGCCAGCAGCTTAATTTTGGGATCAGGGAGCAATGAGCAGTTCTTC	CASSLILGSGSNEQFF
TRBV5-1	.	TRBJ2-6	.	TGCGCCAGCAGCTTGGAATTTCCCGGGAGTGGGGCCAACGTCCTGACTTTC	CASSLEFPGSGANVLTF
TRBV7-2	few	TRBJ2-5	.	TGTGCCAGCAGCCCCAAAATGACATTTCAAGAGACCCAGTACTTC	CASSPKMTFQETQYF
TRBV4-1	.	TRBJ2-5	.	TGCGCCAGCAGCCAACAACAGCAAGAGACCCAGTACTTC	CASSQQQQETQYF
TRBV2	.	TRBJ2-1	.	TGTGCCAGCACGTACGGGAGCTCCTACAATGAGCAGTTCTTC	CASTYGSSYNEQFF
TRBV20-1	few	TRBJ2-1	TRBD2	TGCAGTGCTACGCCCCGGCTAGCGGGGGGTCCGCCGTTCTTC	CSATPRLAGGPPFF
TRBV20-1	.	TRBJ1-5	.	TGCAGTGCTAGCCAATCGGATCAGCCCCAGCATTTT	CSASQSDQPQHF
TRBV20-1	many	TRBJ2-1	.	TGCAGTGCACTCACTTGGGCAAAGCAGTTCTTC	CSALTWAKQFF
TRBV15	.	TRBJ2-1	TRBD1	TGTGCCACCAGCAGAGCCAACCTCGCGGGACAGGGGGACAATGAGCAGTTCTTC	CATSRANLAGQGDNEQFF
TRBV20-1	.	TRBJ2-1	.	TGCAGTGCTAGAGTTGCGGGGCGCTTATACAATGAGCAGTTCTTC	CSARVAGRLYNEQFF
TRBV5-1	few	TRBJ2-7	.	TGCGCCAGCAGCTTGGATCCTAGCCAGGGCTACGAGCAGTACTTC	CASSLDPSQGYEQYF
TRBV7-8	.	TRBJ2-3	TRBD2	TGTGCCGCGAACGGACTAGCGGGAGGGCCAAGTCGAGATACGCAGTATTTT	CAANGLAGGPSRDTQYF
TRBV7-2	.	TRBJ2-2	TRBD2	TGTGCCAGCAGCGTCGGGACTATAGTCACCGGGGAGCTGTTTTTT	CASSVGTIVTGELFF
TRBV5-1	.	TRBJ2-7	TRBD2	TGCGCCAGCAGCTTTAGACTAGCGGGAGGAGACGAGCAGTACTTC	CASSFRLAGGDEQYF
TRBV29-1	few	TRBJ2-5	.	TGCAGCGTTGAAGATCTGGGGACTGTCGAAGAGACCCAGTACTTC	CSVEDLGTVEETQYF
TRBV4-1	few	TRBJ2-5	TRBD1	TGCGCCAGCAGCCCCCCCACAGGGGTTGAGACCCAGTACTTC	CASSPPTGVETQYF
TRBV27	.	TRBJ1-1	TRBD1	TGTGCCAGCAGTTTAGTTTGGGACAGGGGGAGCGAGAGCACTGAAGCTTTCTTT	CASSLVWDRGSESTEAFF
TRBV18	.	TRBJ2-7	.	TGTGCCAGCTCACCACCGGAAGGGGGCTACGAGCAGTACTTC	CASSPPEGGYEQYF
TRBV5-1	many	TRBJ2-7	.	TGCGCCAGCAGCTTGGGAAACACCCTCTCCTACGAGCAGTACTTC	CASSLGNTLSYEQYF
TRBV12-3/TRBV12-4	many	TRBJ2-7	TRBD2	TGTGCCAGCAGGCCCGGGACTAGCGGCTACGAGCAGTACTTC	CASRPGTSGYEQYF
TRBV18	many	TRBJ1-3	.	TGTGCCAGCTCACCAGACTCTGGAAACACCATATATTTT	CASSPDSGNTIYF
TRBV4-1	few	TRBJ2-1	.	TGCGCCAGCACCGAGAAGACCAGGGGGGACAATGAGCAGTTCTTC	CASTEKTRGDNEQFF
TRBV29-1	few	TRBJ2-2	.	TGCAGCGTTGGGACAGACCTGGCCGGGGAGCTGTTTTTT	CSVGTDLAGELFF
TRBV12-3/TRBV12-4	.	TRBJ2-7	TRBD2	TGTGCCAGCAGTGCCCAAGAGGGGACTAGAGCGAACTACTACGAGCAGTACTTC	CASSAQEGTRANYYEQYF
TRBV29-1	few	TRBJ1-1	.	TGCAGCGTGGGTAACACCGTTCGCCCTATGAACACTGAAGCTTTCTTT	CSVGNTVRPMNTEAFF
TRBV11-2	many	TRBJ2-1	TRBD2	TGTGCCAGCAGCTTCCTAGCGGGAGGGCCAGTCGATGAGCAGTTCTTC	CASSFLAGGPVDEQFF
TRBV9	.	TRBJ2-7	.	TGTGCCAGCAGCGTAGGGGGTCACATTACTTACGAGCAGTACTTC	CASSVGGHITYEQYF
TRBV5-1	many	TRBJ2-2	.	TGCGCCAGCAGCTCAGATGATCCCGGGGAGCTGTTTTTT	CASSSDDPGELFF
TRBV12-3/TRBV12-4	many	TRBJ1-4	TRBD1	TGTGCCAGCAGTCCCTTGGGGACAGGGGGGGAAAAACTGTTTTTT	CASSPLGTGGEKLFF
TRBV7-3	many	TRBJ2-5	.	TGTGCCAGCAGCTTTTCAGGGTCGAGGGAGACCCAGTACTTC	CASSFSGSRETQYF
TRBV20-1	once	TRBJ2-7	TRBD1	TGCAGTGCAACGCCTGACAGGGGTATGGACGAGCAGTACTTC	CSATPDRGMDEQYF
TRBV29-1	many	TRBJ2-3	.	TGCAGCGTTGAGCGAACTAGCACAGATACGCAGTATTTT	CSVERTSTDTQYF
TRBV10-3	.	TRBJ1-3	.	TGTGCCATCAGTGGGGGAGGCACCATATATTTT	CAISGGGTIYF
TRBV3-1	few	TRBJ1-5	.	TGTGCCAGCAGCCAAGGAATCGGGACAAATCAGCCCCAGCATTTT	CASSQGIGTNQPQHF
TRBV5-4	.	TRBJ1-5	.	TGTGCCAGCGGAGACGGGCCGGTAAATCAGCCCCAGCATTTT	CASGDGPVNQPQHF
TRBV7-2	few	TRBJ2-7	TRBD2	TGTGCCAGCAGCTTAGTTTCTAGCGGGAGTTCCGAGCAGTACTTC	CASSLVSSGSSEQYF
TRBV6-5	few	TRBJ2-3	.	TGTGCCAGCAGTTACTACCTCTCTGGGGATACGCAGTATTTT	CASSYYLSGDTQYF
TRBV21-1	.	TRBJ2-7	.	TGTGCCAGCAAGGTCCGGGACCTCCAAACCTACGAGCAGTACTTC	CASKVRDLQTYEQYF
TRBV18	few	TRBJ2-1	.	TGTGCCAGCTCACCCCTAAAAGAGCAGTTCTTC	CASSPLKEQFF
TRBV7-8	many	TRBJ2-7	TRBD2	TGTGCCAGCAGCTTCAGGACTAGCGGGACCTACGAGCAGTACTTC	CASSFRTSGTYEQYF
TRBV11-2	.	TRBJ2-1	.	TGTGCCAGCACACTCGAACAGGGATTGGTGGATGAGCAGTTCTTC	CASTLEQGLVDEQFF
TRBV10-3	.	TRBJ2-3	.	TGTGCCATCAGTGACCAACAGGATCTCCCAGACCTACCCCCAGATACGCAGTATTTT	CAISDQQDLPDLPPDTQYF
TRBV29-1	.	TRBJ1-1	.	TGCAGCGTTGAACGACGGGGAGTGACTGAAGCTTTCTTT	CSVERRGVTEAFF
TRBV21-1	few	TRBJ1-2	.	TGTGCCAGGCCCCCACAGGGTATTGGCTACACCTTC	CARPPQGIGYTF
TRBV24-1	.	TRBJ2-3	.	TGTGCCGCCAGTTATTTGCAAGATACGCAGTATTTT	CAASYLQDTQYF
TRBV29-1	.	TRBJ1-1	TRBD1	TGCAGCGTGGACGGACAGGGTGACACTGAAGCTTTCTTT	CSVDGQGDTEAFF
TRBV15	few	TRBJ2-7	TRBD2	TGTGCCACCAGCCGCGGGACTAGCGGCACCTACGAGCAGTACTTC	CATSRGTSGTYEQYF
TRBV3-1	.	TRBJ2-7	.	TGTGCCAGCAGCGCCCGGCGGTGGGGTAGGCCACAGCTTGATTACGAGCAGTACTTC	CASSARRWGRPQLDYEQYF
TRBV7-8	.	TRBJ1-3	.	TGTGCCAGCAGAGTCGACAGATTCTCTGGAAACACCATATATTTT	CASRVDRFSGNTIYF